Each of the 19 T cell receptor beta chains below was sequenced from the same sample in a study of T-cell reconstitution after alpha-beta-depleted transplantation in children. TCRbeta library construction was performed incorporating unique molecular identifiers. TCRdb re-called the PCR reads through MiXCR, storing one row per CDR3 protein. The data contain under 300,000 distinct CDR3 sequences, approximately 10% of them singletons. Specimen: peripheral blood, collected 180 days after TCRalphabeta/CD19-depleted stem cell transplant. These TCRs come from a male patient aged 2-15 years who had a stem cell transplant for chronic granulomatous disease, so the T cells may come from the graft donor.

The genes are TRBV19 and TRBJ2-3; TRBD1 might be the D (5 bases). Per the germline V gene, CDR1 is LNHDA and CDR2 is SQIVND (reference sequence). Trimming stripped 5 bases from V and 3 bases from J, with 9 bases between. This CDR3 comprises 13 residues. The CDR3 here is CASSARQTDTQYF. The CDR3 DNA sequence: TGTGCCAGTAGTGCCAGACAGACAGATACGCAGTATTTT.

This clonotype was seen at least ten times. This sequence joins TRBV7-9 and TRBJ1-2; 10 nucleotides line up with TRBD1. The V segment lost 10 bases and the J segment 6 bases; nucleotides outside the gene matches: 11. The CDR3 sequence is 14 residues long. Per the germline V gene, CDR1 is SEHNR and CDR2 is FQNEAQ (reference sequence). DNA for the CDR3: TGTGCCACCGATGGCATGACAGGGGGCGATGGCTACACCTTC. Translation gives CATDGMTGGDGYTF.

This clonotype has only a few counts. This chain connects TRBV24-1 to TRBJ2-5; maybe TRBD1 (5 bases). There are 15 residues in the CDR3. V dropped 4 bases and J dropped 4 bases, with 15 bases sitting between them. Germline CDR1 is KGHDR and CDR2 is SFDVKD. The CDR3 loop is CATSEGRGVRETQYF. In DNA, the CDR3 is TGTGCCACCAGTGAGGGGCGCGGTGTAAGAGAGACCCAGTACTTC.

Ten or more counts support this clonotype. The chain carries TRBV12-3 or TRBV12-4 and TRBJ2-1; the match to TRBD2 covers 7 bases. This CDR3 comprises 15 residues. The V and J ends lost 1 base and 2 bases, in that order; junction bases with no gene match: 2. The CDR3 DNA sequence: TGTGCCAGCAGTTTAGGGCGGGGGACCTACAATGAGCAGTTCTTC. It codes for CASSLGRGTYNEQFF.

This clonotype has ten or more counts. CDR3: CASSPAANTEAFF. CDR3 nucleotide sequence: TGTGCCAGCAGCCCGGCAGCGAACACTGAAGCTTTCTTT. This chain links TRBV12-3 or TRBV12-4 with TRBJ1-1; D gene ambiguous. V gave up 6 bases and J gave up 1 base, with 9 bases separating them. The CDR3 has 13 amino acids.

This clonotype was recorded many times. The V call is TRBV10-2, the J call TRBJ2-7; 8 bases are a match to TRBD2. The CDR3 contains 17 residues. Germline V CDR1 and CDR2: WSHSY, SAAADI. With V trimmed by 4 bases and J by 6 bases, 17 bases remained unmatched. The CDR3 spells CASSGGLGREALGEQYF. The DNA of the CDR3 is TGCGCCAGCAGTGGCGGGTTGGGGCGGGAGGCCCTTGGCGAGCAGTACTTC.

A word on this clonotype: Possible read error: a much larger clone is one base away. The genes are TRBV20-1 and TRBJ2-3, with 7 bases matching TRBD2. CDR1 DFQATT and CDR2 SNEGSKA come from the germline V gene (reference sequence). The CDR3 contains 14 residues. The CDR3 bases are TGCAGTGCTAGCTTAGCGGGTCGAGACCATACGCATTATTTT. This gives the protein CSASLAGRDHTHYF.

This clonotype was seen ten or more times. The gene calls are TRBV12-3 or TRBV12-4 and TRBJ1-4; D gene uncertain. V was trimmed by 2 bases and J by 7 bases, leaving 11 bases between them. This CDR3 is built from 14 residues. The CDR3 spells CASSLSSTPEKLFF. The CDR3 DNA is TGTGCCAGCAGTTTATCGTCTACACCTGAAAAACTGTTTTTT.

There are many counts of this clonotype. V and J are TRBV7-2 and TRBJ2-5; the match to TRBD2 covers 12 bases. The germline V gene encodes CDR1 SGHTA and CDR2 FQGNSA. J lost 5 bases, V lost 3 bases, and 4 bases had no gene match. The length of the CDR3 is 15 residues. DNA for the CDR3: TGTGCCAGCAGCTTCCTAGCGGGAGGGATGGAGACCCAGTACTTC. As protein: CASSFLAGGMETQYF.

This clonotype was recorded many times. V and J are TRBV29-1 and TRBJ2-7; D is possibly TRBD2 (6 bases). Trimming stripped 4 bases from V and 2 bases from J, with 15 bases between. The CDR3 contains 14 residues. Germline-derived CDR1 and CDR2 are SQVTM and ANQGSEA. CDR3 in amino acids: CSVGNQRAPYEQYF. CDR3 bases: TGCAGCGTTGGAAATCAGCGGGCCCCCTACGAGCAGTACTTC.

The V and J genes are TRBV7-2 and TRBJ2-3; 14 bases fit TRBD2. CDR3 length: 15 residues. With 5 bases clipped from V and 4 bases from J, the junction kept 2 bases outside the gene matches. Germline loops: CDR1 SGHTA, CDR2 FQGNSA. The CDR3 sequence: CASSATSGRADTQYF. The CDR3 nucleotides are TGTGCCAGCAGCGCGACTAGCGGGAGGGCAGATACGCAGTATTTT. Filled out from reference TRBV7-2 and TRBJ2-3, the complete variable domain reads GAGVSQSPSNKVTEKGKDVELRCDPISGHTALYWYRQSLGQGLEFLIYFQGNSAPDKSGLPSDRFSAERTGGSVSTLTIQRTQQEDSAVYLCASSATSGRADTQYFGPGTRLTVL.

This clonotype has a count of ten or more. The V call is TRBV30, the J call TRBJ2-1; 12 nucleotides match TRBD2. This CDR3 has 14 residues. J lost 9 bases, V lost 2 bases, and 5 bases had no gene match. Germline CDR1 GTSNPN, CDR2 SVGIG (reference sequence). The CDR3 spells CAWSLAGGPIEQFF. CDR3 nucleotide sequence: TGTGCCTGGAGTCTAGCGGGAGGGCCTATTGAGCAGTTCTTC. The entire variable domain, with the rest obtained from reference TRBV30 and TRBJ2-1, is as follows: SQTIHQWPATLVQPVGSPLSLECTVEGTSNPNLYWYRQAAGRGLQLLFYSVGIGQISSEVPQNLSASRPQDRQFILSSKKLLLSDSGFYLCAWSLAGGPIEQFFGPGTRLTVL.

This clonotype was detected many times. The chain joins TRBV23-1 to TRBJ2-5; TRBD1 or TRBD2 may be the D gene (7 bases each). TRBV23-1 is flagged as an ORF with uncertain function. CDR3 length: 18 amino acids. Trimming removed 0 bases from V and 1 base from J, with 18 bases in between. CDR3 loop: CASSQSPGRGGFQETQYF. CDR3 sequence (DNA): TGCGCCAGCAGTCAATCCCCAGGCAGGGGGGGATTCCAAGAGACCCAGTACTTC.

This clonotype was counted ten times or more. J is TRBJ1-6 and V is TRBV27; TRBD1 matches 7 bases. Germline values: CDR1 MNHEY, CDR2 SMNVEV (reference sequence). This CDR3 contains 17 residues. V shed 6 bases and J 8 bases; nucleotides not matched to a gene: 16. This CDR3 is CASRTIDREGRYSPLHF. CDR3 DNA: TGTGCCAGCAGAACTATCGACAGGGAGGGTCGTTATTCACCCCTCCACTTT.

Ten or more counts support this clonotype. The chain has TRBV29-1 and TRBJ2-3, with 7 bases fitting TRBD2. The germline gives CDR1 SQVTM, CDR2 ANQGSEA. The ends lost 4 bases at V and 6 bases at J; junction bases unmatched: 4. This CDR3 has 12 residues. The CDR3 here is CSVAQGGDTQYF. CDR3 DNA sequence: TGCAGCGTTGCTCAGGGAGGGGATACGCAGTATTTT.

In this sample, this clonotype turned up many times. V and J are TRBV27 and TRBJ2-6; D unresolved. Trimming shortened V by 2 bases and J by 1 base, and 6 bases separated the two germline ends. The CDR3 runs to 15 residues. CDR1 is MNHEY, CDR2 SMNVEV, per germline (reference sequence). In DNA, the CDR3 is TGTGCCAGCAGTTTACCCTCATCTGGGGCCAACGTCCTGACTTTC. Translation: CASSLPSSGANVLTF.

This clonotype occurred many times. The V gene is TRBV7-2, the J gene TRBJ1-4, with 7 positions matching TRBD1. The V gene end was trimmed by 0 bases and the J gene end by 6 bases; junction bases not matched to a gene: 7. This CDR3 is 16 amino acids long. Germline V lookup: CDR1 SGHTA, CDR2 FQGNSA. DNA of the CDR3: TGTGCCAGCAGCTTAGCGCGTGCAGGGGGGGATGAAAAACTGTTTTTT. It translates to CASSLARAGGDEKLFF. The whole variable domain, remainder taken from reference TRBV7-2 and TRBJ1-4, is GAGVSQSPSNKVTEKGKDVELRCDPISGHTALYWYRQSLGQGLEFLIYFQGNSAPDKSGLPSDRFSAERTGGSVSTLTIQRTQQEDSAVYLCASSLARAGGDEKLFFGSGTQLSVL.

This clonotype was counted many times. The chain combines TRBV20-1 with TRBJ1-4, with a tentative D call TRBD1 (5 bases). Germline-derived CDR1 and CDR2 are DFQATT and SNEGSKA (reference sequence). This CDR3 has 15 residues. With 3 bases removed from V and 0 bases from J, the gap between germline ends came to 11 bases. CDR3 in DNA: TGCAGTGCTAGGAGGACACCCGCAACTAATGAAAAACTGTTTTTT. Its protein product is CSARRTPATNEKLFF.

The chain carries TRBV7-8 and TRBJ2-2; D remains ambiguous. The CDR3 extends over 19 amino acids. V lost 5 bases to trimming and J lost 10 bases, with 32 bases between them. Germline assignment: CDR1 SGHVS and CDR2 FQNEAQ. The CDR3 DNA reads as TGTGCCAGCAGCCCTAGGGCCAACCTTCCTCCAGAGGTGATGGTGGAGCTGTTTTTT. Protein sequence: CASSPRANLPPEVMVELFF.